This T cell receptor (beta chain) emerged from a study of blood T cell repertoires in COVID-19. Across the study: Acute and convalescent COVID-19 samples came from the United States, Italy and Spain. T cells, B-cell-depleted T cells, or PBMCs supplied cDNA or gDNA.

Individuals drawn from approximately 22 US areas were roughly 18 to 95 years old. The CDR3 is 17 amino acids. The ends were cut back, 0 bases at V and 1 base at J, with 15 bases in the middle. Germline assignment: CDR1 MNHEY and CDR2 SVGEGT. This clone was seen only once. TCRdb keeps only in-frame clones here, not all; method: immunoSEQ multiplex PCR. The sample lists about 260,000 clones; 80% to 90% were seen once. Input material: PBMCs or T cells enriched from blood (not recorded which). This sequence was found in a man aged 45-60 years who had been exposed to COVID-19. V gene TRBV6-2 or TRBV6-3 combines with J gene TRBJ1-1; D possibly corresponds to TRBD1 (5 bases). Here the CDR3 DNA reads TGTGCCAGCAGTTACTCGAATAGGGGCCAGCGGAACACTGAAGCTTTCTTT. Its protein is CASSYSNRGQRNTEAFF.